The sequence of this TCR beta chain was determined in a study of CD8 T cells in ankylosing spondylitis. Each CDR3 protein is one row after TCRdb ran MiXCR on the 5' RACE reads. The table lists fewer than 750,000 distinct CDR3 sequences, roughly 19% of them singletons, with 15% to 20% in the top ten. CDR3 length equals 12 residues. Germline-derived CDR1 and CDR2 are LGHNA and YNFKEQ. V was pared by 0 bases and J by 5 bases, with 4 bases between. Of note for this clonotype: What it recognizes is unknown.

Overall study results and limits: Disease-associated clones were reportedly significantly overrepresented in matched ankylosing spondylitis synovial fluid. The study identified a TCR beta motif of eight highly homologous variants that appeared characteristic of ankylosing spondylitis blood.

The sequenced material came from blood, either unsorted or a sorted T cell fraction (not recorded which). The clonotype was recovered from a male donor with ankylosing spondylitis. J is TRBJ1-2 and V is TRBV4-2, with no clear D. The CDR3 region has the DNA TGTGCCAGCAGCCAAGAGACATATGGCTACACCTTC. This translates into CASSQETYGYTF.